This TCR beta chain was sequenced in a study of CD8+CD57+ T cells in acquired aplastic anemia. Whole-study context: Mean yield of DNA from sorted CD4+ and CD8+ cells was 2.5 to 4 ug.

Sequencing was done on patients that had shown CD8+CD57+ cell expansion by flow cytometry. There was no therapy given to any patient before the blood sampling took place. Study-level findings and limits: It was found that under 30 CD8+ CDR3 sequences were shared between patients and controls.

In its sample, this clonotype was seen many times. Its matching antigen is unknown. The TCR beta profiling, which covered VDJ combination and CDR3 sequence, was carried out using genomic DNA as the template. MiXCR, applied by TCRdb to the reads, yields one record per CDR3 protein. Altogether roughly 180,000 distinct CDR3 sequences are present, roughly 60% being singletons, with the ten largest covering approximately 42%. Trimming stripped 10 bases from V and 5 bases from J, with 21 bases between. This CDR3 comprises 14 residues. The V gene's germline CDR1 is LNHDA and CDR2 SQIVND (reference sequence).

The TCR originated in a human donor with aplastic anemia. The sequenced sample was sorted CD4+, CD8+, or CD8+CD57+ T cells (not recorded which) from PBMCs. The V gene is TRBV19, the J gene TRBJ2-7, with D maybe TRBD1 (7 bases). This CDR3 reads CATDAGTAGDEQYF. DNA for the CDR3: TGTGCCACTGATGCAGGGACAGCGGGCGACGAGCAGTACTTC.